A single T cell receptor (beta chain) is shown here with its context. Its antigen remains unidentified. This entry comes from a study of CD8+ T cells in alopecia areata. General study findings and limits: Scalp samples also contribute reads from the resident alphabeta T cells found in normal skin. Greater clonality was observed in lesional scalp samples, especially alopecia totalis/universalis, versus normal scalp.

In each case, RNA was isolated and then reverse transcribed into cDNA as the sequencing template. Sequencing used immunoSEQ multiplex PCR; TCRdb keeps in-frame clones, though not all of them. The repertoire includes approximately 65,000 clones, more than 40% of them detected once, and roughly 17% sits in the top ten. The CDR3 is 14 residues long. The germline gives CDR1 MGHRA, CDR2 YSYEKL. V lost 2 bases, J lost 6 bases, and 11 bases lay in between. The clonotype comes from a human donor with alopecia areata. The chain couples TRBV4-1 to TRBJ2-1; possible D gene TRBD1, 5 bases. Sequencing used CD8+ T cells sorted from blood, obtained at week 0. The CDR3 region has the DNA TGCGCCAGCAGCCAAAGAACAGGCTCCAATGAGCAGTTCTTC. It encodes CASSQRTGSNEQFF.